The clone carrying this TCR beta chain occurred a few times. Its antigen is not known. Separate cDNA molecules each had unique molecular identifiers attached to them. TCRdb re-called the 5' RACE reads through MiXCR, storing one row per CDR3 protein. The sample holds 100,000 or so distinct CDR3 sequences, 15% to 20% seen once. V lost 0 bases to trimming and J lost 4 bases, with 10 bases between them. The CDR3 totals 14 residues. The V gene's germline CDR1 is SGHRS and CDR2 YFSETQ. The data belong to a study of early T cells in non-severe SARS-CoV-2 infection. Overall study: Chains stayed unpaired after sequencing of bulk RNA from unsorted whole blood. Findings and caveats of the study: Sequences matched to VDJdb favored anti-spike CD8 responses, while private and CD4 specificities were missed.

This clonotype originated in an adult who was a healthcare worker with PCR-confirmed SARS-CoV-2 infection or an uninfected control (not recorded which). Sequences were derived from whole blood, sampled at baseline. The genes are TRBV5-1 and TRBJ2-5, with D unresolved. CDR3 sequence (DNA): TGCGCCAGCAGCTTGGACGGACCCTTAGAGACCCAGTACTTC. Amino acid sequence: CASSLDGPLETQYF.